This T cell receptor beta chain came from a study of radiation and T cells in renal cell carcinoma. This CDR3 has 13 residues. CDR1 GTSNPN and CDR2 SVGIG come from the germline V gene (reference sequence). V was pared by 2 bases and J by 4 bases, with 8 bases between. The method was immunoSEQ multiplex PCR; TCRdb's version includes in-frame clones alone and lacks a portion of them. The repertoire holds tens of thousands of clones, with around 72% as singletons. Described time point: baseline pretreatment blood. Treatment: 15 Gy SBRT to primary tumor, nephrectomy 4 weeks later. In its sample, this clone was seen a few times.

Sequencing was performed on blood, taken from a patient whose treatment included radiotherapy and nephrectomy. The TCR comes from a man aged 55-75 years with renal cell carcinoma. V and J are TRBV30 and TRBJ1-4; unclear D gene. CDR3 nucleotides: TGTGCCTGGAGTTTTATGGATAATGAAAAACTGTTTTTT. Translating it yields CAWSFMDNEKLFF.